The sequence of this T cell receptor (beta chain) was determined in a study of T cells in Graves' hyperthyroidism and ophthalmopathy (dated by TCRdb to the late 2010s). A note on the overall study: Peripheral blood samples were taken at initial diagnosis, before any treatment was given. Prospective prediction of ophthalmopathy was tested in an independent validation cohort of 18 to 20 hyperthyroidism patients and roughly 16 patients who later progressed to ophthalmopathy. The roughly 100 discovery patients were divided at random into training and test sets in a 7:3 ratio. In addition, the study compared T-cell repertoires in thyroid tissue and in blood from six Graves' hyperthyroidism patients. A discovery cohort of around 98 patients, roughly 40 with Graves' ophthalmopathy and 57 with stable Graves' hyperthyroidism, was used to find distinguishing TCR V-J signatures. The paper describes TCR Vbeta CDR3 sequencing of 135 peripheral blood samples, made up of roughly 40 ophthalmopathy patients, more than 70 hyperthyroidism patients and roughly 17 progressor patients. After sampling, hyperthyroidism patients received methimazole starting at 30 mg daily, and ophthalmopathy patients received high-dose intravenous methylprednisolone.

Clipping removes 1 base from V and 4 bases from J, with 5 as the unmatched junction base count. Including cysteine and phenylalanine, the CDR3 has 15 amino acids. Solely the CDR3 DNA is kept, with 45 bases framed from the first base. For CDR1 and CDR2, the germline V gene lists SGHRS and YFSETQ. Concerning this clonotype: The antigen it recognizes is unknown. There are no base qualities to consult, and no much larger clone falls within one base.

Stable Graves' hyperthyroidism was defined as no progression to ophthalmopathy during 18 months of follow-up. Hyperthyroidism patients were aged 18 to 65 years and newly diagnosed, with disease duration of less than 2 months. Exclusion was applied to patients with uncontrolled infections, other autoimmune diseases, pregnancy or lactation. Diagnoses were established on the basis of clinical symptoms, serum thyroxine and TRAb, thyroid ultrasound, and orbital computed tomography. PBMCs were separated from over 9 ml of fresh peripheral blood using Ficoll-Paque density gradient centrifugation. Total RNA was extracted with Trizol reagent, and quality was checked on an Agilent 2100 Bioanalyzer. Overall results and qualifications from the work: In cross-validation, a model built on a 13 V-J signature told ophthalmopathy apart from stable hyperthyroidism with 85% to 90% sensitivity and roughly 81% specificity, and in testing the same model reached 80%/75%. Most expanded thyroid clonotypes (frequency above 0.001) were also detected in blood, a finding suggesting that blood repertoires may reflect thyroid immune responses. No statistical method was used to fix the sample size in advance, and group allocation was not hidden from the investigators. During validation, the model predicted progression to ophthalmopathy a median of about 6.5 months ahead of onset, with approximately 71% sensitivity and around 73% specificity.

Amplification of TCR beta CDR3 regions was carried out from RNA transcripts. A first-round RT-PCR of the TCR CDR3 used the HTBI primer set with the Qiagen OneStep RT-PCR kit. A second multiplex PCR round built the libraries, followed by size selection and purification. Paired-end sequencing of the libraries was performed with 100 bp reads on an Illumina HiSeq2000. The authors' analysis ran thus. Raw data were processed with SOAPnuke, discarding reads with adapters, uncalled bases, mean Phred below 15, or no exact constant-primer or identifier match. COPE v1.2.5 was used to merge high-quality paired reads, and clonotypes were defined as unique nucleotide sequences. Clonotypes were aligned to IMGT TRBV, TRBD and TRBJ reference segments using MiTCR v1.1. The analysis included only V-J combinations with a frequency above 0.0001, which together covered over 98% of the repertoires. A TCS score was defined as the ratio of F50 (clonal expansion) to E x V (chaos), with BLOSUM62-based TCRdist applied between CDR3 peptides within each V-J. Welch's t-statistics and random forest reduced 500 to 550 V-J features to roughly 13, which were used in a naive Bayes classifier (R e1071). TCRdb itself trimmed the public reads at Q25 with fastp, ran MiXCR and retained productive beta chains. Identical CDR3 protein sequences are pooled into one entry, listed with their most common genes and DNA. TCRdb, not the original authors, processed these V and J calls. The sample records roughly 200,000 distinct CDR3 sequences, less than 20% of which are singletons. The ten largest clones take up approximately 56% of the sample.

Here the chain combines TRBV5-1 and TRBJ1-1; TRBD1 lines up with 9 middle nucleotides. This TCR was recovered from a woman aged 45-60 years with Graves' hyperthyroidism. Sequencing was done on a sample of blood. The DNA sequence is TGCGCCAGCAGCTTGATAACAGGGGGCCCCACTGAAGCTTTCTTT. Its protein product is CASSLITGGPTEAFF.